Listed here is a single TCR beta chain. Its matching antigen is unknown. A read error is possible here, since a much larger clone lies one base away. This CDR3 region has 15 residues. In germline, CDR1 is SGHRS, CDR2 YFSETQ. Trimming pared 4 bases from V and 4 bases from J, leaving 15 bases between. The data were taken from a study of regulatory T cells in long-lasting Graves disease. Assembly of TCR beta libraries relied on iRepertoire HTBI primers together with Arm-PCR of CDR3 regions. TCRdb fed the multiplex PCR reads into MiXCR, producing one record per CDR3 protein. This table holds approximately 500,000 distinct CDR3 sequences, around a fifth found once. Findings and limits, study-wide: Under persistent disease, TRBV28, TRBJ1-2 and TRBJ2-5 were used preferentially.

The time point was: persistent/refractory GD, antithyroid drugs over 5 years with positive TRAb. PBMCs provided the RNA from which the TCR library was made. The chain links TRBV5-1 to TRBJ1-5; weak D call: TRBD1 (5 bases). The sample was peripheral blood mononuclear cells (PBMCs), taken when the disease was refractory, from a patient treated with antithyroid drugs. This receptor was taken from a female donor with Graves disease. The CDR3 here is CASSPGTSENQPQHF. CDR3 DNA sequence: TGCGCCAGCAGCCCCGGGACCTCTGAGAATCAGCCCCAGCATTTT.